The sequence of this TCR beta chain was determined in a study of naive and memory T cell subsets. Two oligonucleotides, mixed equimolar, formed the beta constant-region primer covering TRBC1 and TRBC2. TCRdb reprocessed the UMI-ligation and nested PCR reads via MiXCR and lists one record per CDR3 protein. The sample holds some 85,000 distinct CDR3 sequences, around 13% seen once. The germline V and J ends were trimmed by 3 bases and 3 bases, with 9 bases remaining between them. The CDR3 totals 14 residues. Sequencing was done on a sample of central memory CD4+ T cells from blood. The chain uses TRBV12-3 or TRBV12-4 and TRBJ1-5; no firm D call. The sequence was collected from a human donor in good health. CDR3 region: CASSFSQVNQPQHF. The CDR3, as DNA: TGTGCCAGCAGTTTTTCTCAGGTCAATCAGCCCCAGCATTTT.